The 30 T cell receptor beta chains presented below share a single source sample, sequenced in a study of Ad26.COV2.S vaccination and SARS-CoV-2 variants. Treatment specified: some 19 received Ad26.COV2.S at low or high dose, single or two shots; 5 received placebo; per-sample allocation not given. After the first vaccine or placebo injection, samples were drawn on day 63. Here immunoSEQ multiplex PCR was the method, and the copy in TCRdb shows in-frame clones only, minus some. The table includes 410,000 or so clones, over 80% detected once. The sequenced sample was peripheral blood, obtained in a trial of Ad26.COV2.S vaccine versus placebo. The receptor set was obtained from a person between 18 and 65 years old who received the Ad26.COV2.S COVID-19 vaccine or a placebo.

The chain is built from TRBV7-2 and TRBJ2-2; D unclear. The V gene lost 5 bases and the J gene lost 1 base, with 5 bases spanning the gap. The germline V gene has CDR1 SGHTA and CDR2 FQGNSA. The CDR3 runs 13 residues. This CDR3 is CASSIRNTGELFF. DNA for the CDR3: TGTGCCAGCAGCATCAGGAACACCGGGGAGCTGTTTTTT.

The chain has TRBV28 and TRBJ2-3, with TRBD1 matching 10 bases. This CDR3 is built from 16 residues. Germline V gene sequence: CDR1 MDHEN, CDR2 SYDVKM. V trimming: 5 bases; J trimming: 2 bases; junction bases outside the gene matches: 7. The CDR3 sequence is CASSPRTGGITDTQYF. The DNA for the CDR3 is TGTGCCAGCAGTCCCCGGACAGGGGGAATCACAGATACGCAGTATTTT.

The chain joins TRBV15 to TRBJ2-2; 9 nucleotides agree with TRBD1. Germline V CDR1 and CDR2: LNHNV, YYDKDF (reference sequence). J was trimmed by 0 bases and V by 5 bases; bases with no gene match: 16. The CDR3 has 20 amino acids. The CDR3 coding sequence is TGTGCCACCAGCCCTACCTGGGGACAGGGCCGAAACTCGAACACCGGGGAGCTGTTTTTT. The encoded protein is CATSPTWGQGRNSNTGELFF.

V usage is TRBV5-5 and J usage is TRBJ1-6; D call uncertain. V was cut by 4 bases and J by 6 bases, with 8 bases left in between. Germline CDR1 SGHKS, CDR2 YYEKEE (reference sequence). The CDR3 runs to 13 residues. The CDR3 sequence is CASSPVFNSPLHF. Written as DNA, the CDR3 is TGTGCCAGCAGCCCCGTGTTTAATTCACCCCTCCACTTT.

The gene calls are TRBV27 and TRBJ2-7, with 11 bases identical to TRBD2. Germline CDR1 is MNHEY and CDR2 is SMNVEV (reference sequence). The CDR3 contains 15 residues. V shed 5 bases, J shed 4 bases, and the junction held 7 bases outside the gene matches. CDR3 protein: CASSPTLAGGYEQYF. The CDR3 bases are TGTGCCAGCAGTCCTACCCTAGCGGGGGGTTACGAGCAGTACTTC.

The chain combines TRBV3-1 (or the pseudogene TRBV3-2) with TRBJ1-2; 9 bases fit TRBD1. The CDR3 contains 14 residues. V trimming: 8 bases; J trimming: 0 bases; junction bases outside the gene matches: 4. Germline CDR1 is LGHDT and CDR2 is YNNKEL (reference sequence). In nucleotides, the CDR3 is TGTGCCAGCGGACGGACAGGGGCTAACTATGGCTACACCTTC. Amino acid sequence: CASGRTGANYGYTF.

This chain joins TRBV19 and TRBJ2-3, with TRBD2 matching over 7 bases. The V and J ends lost 0 bases and 4 bases, in that order; junction bases with no gene match: 1. Germline lookup yields CDR1 LNHDA and CDR2 SQIVND (reference sequence). The CDR3 has 14 amino acids. DNA of the CDR3: TGTGCCAGTAGTATAGATGGGGGGGCAGATACGCAGTATTTT. Encoded protein: CASSIDGGADTQYF. Filled out from reference TRBV19 and TRBJ2-3, the complete variable domain reads DGGITQSPKYLFRKEGQNVTLSCEQNLNHDAMYWYRQDPGQGLRLIYYSQIVNDFQKGDIAEGYSVSREKKESFPLTVTSAQKNPTAFYLCASSIDGGADTQYFGPGTRLTVL.

The rearrangement uses TRBV12-3 or TRBV12-4 and TRBJ2-2; a weak D match, TRBD1 (6 bases). This CDR3 has 13 amino acids. Trimming removed 8 bases from V and 7 bases from J, with 14 bases in between. CDR3 sequence (DNA): TGTGCCAGCTCGGTAGGGGGAATCGGGGAGCTGTTTTTT. It encodes CASSVGGIGELFF.

This sequence joins TRBV6-6 and TRBJ1-2; D is uncertain. The V end lost 8 bases, the J end lost 10 bases, and 11 bases lay between the germline ends. Germline V lookup: CDR1 MNHNY, CDR2 SVGAGI (reference sequence). The length of the CDR3 is 10 residues. CDR3 residues: CASQEGYYTF. The CDR3 nucleotides are TGTGCCAGCCAAGAGGGATACTACACCTTC.

This chain joins TRBV6-4 and TRBJ1-3, with 8 bases that match TRBD1. V shed 5 bases and J 0 bases; nucleotides not matched to a gene: 9. Germline CDR1 MRHNA, CDR2 SNTAGT. This CDR3 is built from 17 residues. CDR3 loop: CASSPGTGVFSGNTIYF. The CDR3 region has the DNA TGTGCCAGCAGTCCCGGGACAGGAGTTTTCTCTGGAAACACCATATATTTT.

The DNA of the CDR3 is TGTGCCAGCAGTCTCGTGGAGTATGGCTACACCTTC. Amino acids: CASSLVEYGYTF. V usage is TRBV28 and J usage is TRBJ1-2; D is unclear. The ends were cut back, 5 bases at V and 5 bases at J, with 9 bases in the middle. The CDR3 totals 12 residues. Germline CDR1 MDHEN, CDR2 SYDVKM.

The chain has TRBV24-1 and TRBJ2-5, with 7 bases lining up with TRBD1. The CDR3 sequence is 15 residues long. Germline CDR1 and CDR2: KGHDR and SFDVKD. V lost 4 bases to trimming and J lost 4 bases; unmatched junction nucleotides: 8. This CDR3 reads CATSDPGGTVETQYF. CDR3 sequence (DNA): TGTGCCACCAGTGACCCAGGGGGAACGGTAGAGACCCAGTACTTC.

This sequence joins TRBV30 and TRBJ2-3; unclear D gene. CDR3 size: 13 residues. Trimming took off 0 bases at V and 8 bases at J, with 12 bases between the two ends. Germline-derived CDR1 and CDR2 are GTSNPN and SVGIG (reference sequence). The DNA for the CDR3 is TGTGCCTGGAGTGTAAGCTCATTACGTACGCAGTATTTT. Its protein is CAWSVSSLRTQYF.

The chain has TRBV30 and TRBJ2-3, with TRBD1 matching over 8 bases. CDR1 is GTSNPN and CDR2 is SVGIG in the germline V gene (reference sequence). J gave up 0 bases and V 0 bases, and 5 bases lay outside the gene matches. The CDR3 sequence is 16 residues long. The CDR3 nucleotides read TGTGCCTGGAGTGTGTCCGGACAGGGAAGCACAGATACGCAGTATTTT. Protein: CAWSVSGQGSTDTQYF.

This CDR3 reads CASTERNGYEQYF. For the CDR3, the DNA is TGCGCCAGCACCGAGAGGAACGGCTACGAGCAGTACTTC. The chain combines TRBV5-1 with TRBJ2-7, with unresolved D. Germline-derived CDR1 and CDR2 are SGHRS and YFSETQ. The CDR3 spans 13 residues. V gave up 6 bases and J gave up 3 bases, with 13 bases separating them.

The rearrangement joins TRBV27 to TRBJ2-1; the D gene is possibly TRBD1 (5 bases). V lost 2 bases to trimming and J lost 6 bases, with 8 bases between them. The germline CDR1 and CDR2 sequences are MNHEY and SMNVEV (reference sequence). The CDR3 runs to 13 residues. For the CDR3, the DNA is TGTGCCAGCAGTTTACAGGGCCCCAATGAGCAGTTCTTC. This codes for CASSLQGPNEQFF.

The gene calls are TRBV3-1 (or the pseudogene TRBV3-2) and TRBJ1-5; D is uncertain. The CDR3 runs to 15 residues. The germline V gene has CDR1 LGHDT and CDR2 YNNKEL (reference sequence). The germline V and J ends were trimmed by 0 bases and 5 bases, with 11 bases remaining between them. CDR3 in DNA: TGTGCCAGCAGCCAAGAAGGTTTCCCTTATCAGCCCCAGCATTTT. This sequence encodes CASSQEGFPYQPQHF.

This clone was picked up one time. The chain combines TRBV7-6 with TRBJ1-5; 11 bases fit TRBD1. J was trimmed by 6 bases and V by 3 bases; bases with no gene match: 13. There are 18 residues in the CDR3. CDR1 SGHVS and CDR2 FNYEAQ come from the germline V gene. The CDR3 is CASSFKAGTGGGSQPQHF. DNA of the CDR3: TGTGCCAGCAGCTTTAAAGCCGGGACAGGGGGTGGGAGTCAGCCCCAGCATTTT.

The CDR3, as DNA: TGCGCCAGCAGCCAAGTTGTAACGGGGATCAATTCATCCCCAAATGAGCAGTTCTTC. Translated, it gives CASSQVVTGINSSPNEQFF. The chain combines TRBV4-3 with TRBJ2-1; D possibly corresponds to TRBD2 (5 bases). Germline V gives CDR1 LGHNA, CDR2 YSLEER. CDR3 length: 19 amino acids. Trimming took 1 base from V and 7 from J, leaving 26 bases between them.

This chain connects TRBV5-6 to TRBJ1-2; TRBD1 matches 7 bases. V shed 3 bases and J 10 bases; nucleotides not matched to a gene: 15. Per germline, CDR1 SGHDT and CDR2 YYEEEE. This CDR3 is 15 amino acids long. The CDR3 loop is CASSYYRDRRSLYTF. In DNA, the CDR3 is TGTGCCAGCAGCTATTACCGGGACAGAAGATCACTCTACACCTTC.

The V and J genes are TRBV14 and TRBJ2-5, with a tentative D call TRBD1 (6 bases). This CDR3 comprises 17 residues. The germline V gene has CDR1 SGHDN and CDR2 FVKESK. The V end was cut by 2 bases, the J end by 2 bases, with 18 bases between. This CDR3 is CASSQSLPGTKQETQYF. For the CDR3, the DNA is TGTGCCAGCAGCCAATCCCTCCCCGGGACAAAACAAGAGACCCAGTACTTC. Drawing the rest from reference TRBV14 and TRBJ2-5, the complete variable domain is EAGVTQFPSHSVIEKGQTVTLRCDPISGHDNLYWYRRVMGKEIKFLLHFVKESKQDESGMPNNRFLAERTGGTYSTLKVQPAELEDSGVYFCASSQSLPGTKQETQYFGPGTRLLVL.

This clone was detected only once. V usage is TRBV4-3 and J usage is TRBJ2-3; D might be TRBD1 or TRBD2, each matching 5 bases. This CDR3 is 14 amino acids long. Trimming pared 1 base from V and 4 bases from J, leaving 9 bases between. CDR1 LGHNA and CDR2 YSLEER come from the germline V gene. CDR3 residues: CASSQVRGPDTQYF. DNA of the CDR3: TGCGCCAGCAGCCAAGTCCGGGGACCAGATACGCAGTATTTT.

CDR3 coding DNA: TGTGCCTGGAGCGAAAATCAGGGCGAGCCCCAGCATTTT. This encodes CAWSENQGEPQHF. This chain joins TRBV30 and TRBJ1-5; a weak D match, TRBD1 (5 bases). Germline loops: CDR1 GTSNPN, CDR2 SVGIG (reference sequence). The CDR3 has 13 residues. V gave up 3 bases and J gave up 8 bases, with 14 bases separating them.

The rearrangement joins TRBV25-1 to TRBJ2-6; maybe TRBD1 (6 bases). Germline values: CDR1 MGHDK, CDR2 SYGVNS. V was trimmed by 3 bases and J by 0 bases, leaving 6 bases between them. This CDR3 spans 15 amino acids. This chain's CDR3 is CASSEDSSGANVLTF. CDR3 bases: TGTGCCAGCAGTGAGGACAGCTCTGGGGCCAACGTCCTGACTTTC.

The V and J genes are TRBV3-1 (or the pseudogene TRBV3-2) and TRBJ2-7, with 7 bases matching TRBD2. Per the germline V gene, CDR1 is LGHDT and CDR2 is YNNKEL (reference sequence). Germline trimming cut 3 bases from V and 6 bases from J; bases unmatched to any gene: 8. The CDR3 runs 14 residues. In DNA form, the CDR3 reads TGTGCCAGCAGCCATAGGGAGCGGGGAAGCGAGCAGTACTTC. It encodes CASSHRERGSEQYF.

This sequence joins TRBV18 and TRBJ2-7, with 8 bases lining up with TRBD2. V lost 1 base to trimming and J lost 3 bases; unmatched junction nucleotides: 8. The CDR3 loop spans 16 amino acids. CDR1 is KGHSH, CDR2 LQKENI, per germline. The CDR3 DNA is TGTGCCAGCTCACCACGCTCCACTCGGGGGGGCTACGAGCAGTACTTC. It translates to CASSPRSTRGGYEQYF. Looking up the rest from reference TRBV18 and TRBJ2-7 gives the full variable domain: NAGVMQNPRHLVRRRGQEARLRCSPMKGHSHVYWYRQLPEEGLKFMVYLQKENIIDESGMPKERFSAEFPKEGPSILRIQQVVRGDSAAYFCASSPRSTRGGYEQYFGPGTRLTVT.

The rearrangement uses TRBV18 and TRBJ2-3, with a tentative D call TRBD2 (6 bases). Trimming stripped 2 bases from V and 0 bases from J, with 15 bases between. The CDR3 consists of 17 residues. Germline V CDR1 and CDR2: KGHSH, LQKENI. The CDR3: CASSPSSGTSSTDTQYF. In DNA form, the CDR3 reads TGTGCCAGCTCACCAAGTAGCGGCACCTCTAGCACAGATACGCAGTATTTT.

V is TRBV18 and J is TRBJ2-6, with D uncertain. Germline CDR1 KGHSH, CDR2 LQKENI. Deletions cut 4 bases from V and 0 bases from J, with 10 bases between. The CDR3 sequence is 16 residues long. CDR3 amino acids: CASSRVVFSGANVLTF. CDR3 coding DNA: TGTGCCAGCTCACGGGTGGTGTTCTCTGGGGCCAACGTCCTGACTTTC.

This clone came up a few times. The chain joins TRBV19 to TRBJ1-1, with TRBD1 as a possible D gene (5 bases). Germline CDR1 and CDR2: LNHDA and SQIVND (reference sequence). The CDR3 runs to 15 residues. V was clipped by 3 bases and J by 11 bases, with 22 bases between them. The DNA of the CDR3 is TGTGCCAGTAGTATGGGACCCGGGTCCTCCACTGGGGCTTTCTTT. This sequence encodes CASSMGPGSSTGAFF.

V is TRBV5-8 and J is TRBJ1-1; D not resolved. The CDR3 is 13 amino acids. CDR1 and CDR2 (germline): SGHTS, YDEGEE. Trimming took 2 bases from V and 4 from J, leaving 9 bases between them. Written as DNA, the CDR3 is TGTGCCAGCAGCTTTAGGATGGTCACTGAAGCTTTCTTT. Translating gives CASSFRMVTEAFF.